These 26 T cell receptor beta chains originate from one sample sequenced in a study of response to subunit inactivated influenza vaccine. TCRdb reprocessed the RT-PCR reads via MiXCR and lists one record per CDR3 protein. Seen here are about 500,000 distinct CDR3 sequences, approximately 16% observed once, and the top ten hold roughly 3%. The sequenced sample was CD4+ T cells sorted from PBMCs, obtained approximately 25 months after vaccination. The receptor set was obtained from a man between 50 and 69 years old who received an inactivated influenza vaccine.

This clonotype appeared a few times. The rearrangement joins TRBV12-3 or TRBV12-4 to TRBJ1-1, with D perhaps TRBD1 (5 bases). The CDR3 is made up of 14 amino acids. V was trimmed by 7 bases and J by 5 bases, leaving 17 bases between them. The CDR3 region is CASTAGLRTTEAFF. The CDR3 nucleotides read TGTGCCAGCACGGCGGGACTCCGCACAACTGAAGCTTTCTTT.

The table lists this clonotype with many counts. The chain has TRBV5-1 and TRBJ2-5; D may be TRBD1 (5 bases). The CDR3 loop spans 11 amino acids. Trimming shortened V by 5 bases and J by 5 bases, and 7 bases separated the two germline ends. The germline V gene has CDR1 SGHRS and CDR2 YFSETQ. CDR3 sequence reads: CASRQDETQYF. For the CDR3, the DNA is TGCGCCAGCAGACAGGATGAGACCCAGTACTTC.

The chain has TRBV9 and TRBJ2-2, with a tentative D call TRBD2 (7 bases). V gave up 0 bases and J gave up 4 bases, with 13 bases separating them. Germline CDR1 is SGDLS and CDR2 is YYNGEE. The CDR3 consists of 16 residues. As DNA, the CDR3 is TGTGCCAGCAGCGTAGGCGGGGGCGCGGGCACCGGGGAGCTGTTTTTT. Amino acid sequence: CASSVGGGAGTGELFF.

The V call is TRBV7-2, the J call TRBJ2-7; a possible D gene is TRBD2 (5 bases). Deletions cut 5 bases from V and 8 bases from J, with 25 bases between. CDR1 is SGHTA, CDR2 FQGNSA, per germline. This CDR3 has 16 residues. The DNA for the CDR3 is TGTGCCAGCAGCCCCCCGGACTTGATCTCCTACGTGAAGCAGTACTTC. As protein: CASSPPDLISYVKQYF.

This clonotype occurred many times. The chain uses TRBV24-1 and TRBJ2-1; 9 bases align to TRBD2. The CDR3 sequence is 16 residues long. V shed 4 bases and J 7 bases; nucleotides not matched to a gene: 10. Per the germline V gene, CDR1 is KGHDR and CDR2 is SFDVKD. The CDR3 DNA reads TGTGCCACCAGTGACGCGCGGGGGGGCGTGTTGAATGAGCAGTTCTTC. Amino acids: CATSDARGGVLNEQFF.

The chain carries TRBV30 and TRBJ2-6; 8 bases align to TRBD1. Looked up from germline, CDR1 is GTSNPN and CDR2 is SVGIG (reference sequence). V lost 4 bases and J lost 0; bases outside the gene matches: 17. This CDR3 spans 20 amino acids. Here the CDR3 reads CAWTRGVAQGADSGANVLTF. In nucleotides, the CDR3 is TGTGCCTGGACCCGCGGAGTGGCCCAGGGGGCCGACTCTGGGGCCAACGTCCTGACTTTC.

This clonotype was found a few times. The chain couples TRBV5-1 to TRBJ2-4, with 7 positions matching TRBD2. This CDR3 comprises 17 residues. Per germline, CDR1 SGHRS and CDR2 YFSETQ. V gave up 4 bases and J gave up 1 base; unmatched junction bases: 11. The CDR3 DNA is TGCGCCAGCAGCCGGGGGGACTTCTCTTGGGCCAAAAACATTCAGTACTTC. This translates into CASSRGDFSWAKNIQYF.

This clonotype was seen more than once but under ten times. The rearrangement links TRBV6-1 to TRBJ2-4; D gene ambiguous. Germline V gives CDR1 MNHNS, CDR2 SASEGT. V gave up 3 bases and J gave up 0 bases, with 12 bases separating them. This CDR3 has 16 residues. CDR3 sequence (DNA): TGTGCCAGCAGTGATTGGCAGGAACTAGCCAAAAACATTCAGTACTTC. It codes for CASSDWQELAKNIQYF.

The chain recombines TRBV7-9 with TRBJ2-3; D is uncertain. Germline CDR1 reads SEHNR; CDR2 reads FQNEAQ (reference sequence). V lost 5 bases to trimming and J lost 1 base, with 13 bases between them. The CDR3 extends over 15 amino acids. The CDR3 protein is CASSPSGPGTDTQYF. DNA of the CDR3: TGTGCCAGCAGCCCATCAGGACCCGGCACAGATACGCAGTATTTT.

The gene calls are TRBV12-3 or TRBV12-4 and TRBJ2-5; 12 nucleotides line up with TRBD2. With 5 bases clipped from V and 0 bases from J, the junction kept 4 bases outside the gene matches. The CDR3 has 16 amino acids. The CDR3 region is CASSLRTSGNQETQYF. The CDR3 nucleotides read TGTGCCAGCAGTCTTCGGACTAGCGGGAACCAAGAGACCCAGTACTTC.

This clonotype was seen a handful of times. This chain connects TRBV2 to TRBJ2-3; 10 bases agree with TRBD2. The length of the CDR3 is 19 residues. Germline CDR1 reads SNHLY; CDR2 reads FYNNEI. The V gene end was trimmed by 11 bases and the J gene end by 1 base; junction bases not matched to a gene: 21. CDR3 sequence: CAFCFFPSGRRDRTDTQYF. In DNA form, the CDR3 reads TGTGCCTTCTGTTTTTTTCCTAGCGGGAGACGGGATCGCACAGATACGCAGTATTTT.

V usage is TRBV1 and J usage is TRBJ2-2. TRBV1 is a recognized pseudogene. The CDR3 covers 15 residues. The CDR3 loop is CTSSHYSTNTGELFF. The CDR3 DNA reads TGCACCAGCAGCCATTATTCTACGAACACCGGGGAGCTGTTTTTT.

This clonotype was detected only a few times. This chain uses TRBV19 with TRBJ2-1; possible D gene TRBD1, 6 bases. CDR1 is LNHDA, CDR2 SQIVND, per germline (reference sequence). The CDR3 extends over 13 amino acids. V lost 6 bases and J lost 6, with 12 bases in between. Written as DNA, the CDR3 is TGTGCCAGTAGGACAGGATATGGCAATGAGCAGTTCTTC. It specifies CASRTGYGNEQFF.

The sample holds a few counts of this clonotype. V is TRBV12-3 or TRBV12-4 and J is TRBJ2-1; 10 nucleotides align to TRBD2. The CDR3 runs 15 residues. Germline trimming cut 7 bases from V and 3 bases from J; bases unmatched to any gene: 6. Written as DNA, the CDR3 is TGTGCCAGCACCGTTCTAGCGGGAGTCTACAATGAGCAGTTCTTC. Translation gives CASTVLAGVYNEQFF.

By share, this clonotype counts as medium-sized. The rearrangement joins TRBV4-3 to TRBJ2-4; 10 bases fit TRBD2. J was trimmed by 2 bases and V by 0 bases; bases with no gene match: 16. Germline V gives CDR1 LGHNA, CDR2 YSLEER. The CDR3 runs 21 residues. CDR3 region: CASSQDLLTSGASLSKNIQYF. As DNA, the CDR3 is TGCGCCAGCAGCCAAGACCTTCTTACTAGCGGGGCCTCCCTGTCCAAAAACATTCAGTACTTC.

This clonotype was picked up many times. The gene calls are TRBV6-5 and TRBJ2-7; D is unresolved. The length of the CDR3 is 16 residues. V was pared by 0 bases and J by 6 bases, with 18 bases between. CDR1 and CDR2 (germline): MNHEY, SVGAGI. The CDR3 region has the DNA TGTGCCAGCAGTTACTCGAGTCGGGTAGGGCCGGGCGAGCAGTACTTC. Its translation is CASSYSSRVGPGEQYF.

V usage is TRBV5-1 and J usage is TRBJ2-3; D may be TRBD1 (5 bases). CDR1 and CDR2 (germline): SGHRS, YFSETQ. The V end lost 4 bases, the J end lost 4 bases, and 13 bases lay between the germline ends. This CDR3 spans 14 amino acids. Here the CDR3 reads CASSPPGMPDTQYF. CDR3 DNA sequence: TGCGCCAGCAGCCCACCAGGGATGCCAGATACGCAGTATTTT.

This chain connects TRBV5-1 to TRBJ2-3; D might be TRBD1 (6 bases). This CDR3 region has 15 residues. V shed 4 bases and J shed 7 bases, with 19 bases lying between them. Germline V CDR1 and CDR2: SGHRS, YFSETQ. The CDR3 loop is CASSEGGLFLNTQYF. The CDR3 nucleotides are TGCGCCAGCAGCGAAGGGGGATTGTTCCTTAATACGCAGTATTTT.

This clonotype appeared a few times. Here the CDR3 DNA reads TGTGCCAGTAGTATAGTGGGACAGGTTAGCAATCAGCCCCAGCATTTT. It yields the protein CASSIVGQVSNQPQHF. The chain is built from TRBV19 and TRBJ1-5; 8 bases are shared with TRBD1. V was clipped by 1 base and J by 0 bases; unmatched bases: 2. The CDR3 consists of 16 residues. Germline assignment: CDR1 LNHDA and CDR2 SQIVND (reference sequence).

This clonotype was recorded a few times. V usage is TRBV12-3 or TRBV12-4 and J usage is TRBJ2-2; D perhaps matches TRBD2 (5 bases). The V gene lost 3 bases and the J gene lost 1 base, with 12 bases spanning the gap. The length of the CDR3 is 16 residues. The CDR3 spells CASSLVSGLNTGELFF. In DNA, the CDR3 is TGTGCCAGCAGTTTGGTGAGCGGATTGAACACCGGGGAGCTGTTTTTT.

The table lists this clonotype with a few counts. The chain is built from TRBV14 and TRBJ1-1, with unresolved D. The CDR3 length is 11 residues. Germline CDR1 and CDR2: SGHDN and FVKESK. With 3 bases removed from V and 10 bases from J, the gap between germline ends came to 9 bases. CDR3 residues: CASSQGIGAFF. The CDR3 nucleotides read TGTGCCAGCAGCCAGGGGATCGGAGCTTTCTTT.

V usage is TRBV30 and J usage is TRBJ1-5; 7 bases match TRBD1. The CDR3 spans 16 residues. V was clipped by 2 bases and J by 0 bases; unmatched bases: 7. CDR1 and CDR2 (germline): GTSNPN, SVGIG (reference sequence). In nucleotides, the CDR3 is TGTGCCTGGAGTCCGATGACAGGGCTTAGCAATCAGCCCCAGCATTTT. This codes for CAWSPMTGLSNQPQHF.

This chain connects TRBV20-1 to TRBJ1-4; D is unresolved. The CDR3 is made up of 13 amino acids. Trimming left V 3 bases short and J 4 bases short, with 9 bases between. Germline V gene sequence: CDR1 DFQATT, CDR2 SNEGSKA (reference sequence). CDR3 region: CSARRDGNEKLFF. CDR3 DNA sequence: TGCAGTGCTAGGCGTGACGGTAATGAAAAACTGTTTTTT.

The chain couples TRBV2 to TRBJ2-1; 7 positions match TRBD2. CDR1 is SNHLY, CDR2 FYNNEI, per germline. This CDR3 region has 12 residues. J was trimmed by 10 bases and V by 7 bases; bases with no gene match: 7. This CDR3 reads CASTGRNGEQFF. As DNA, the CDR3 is TGTGCCAGCACCGGGAGGAACGGCGAGCAGTTCTTC.

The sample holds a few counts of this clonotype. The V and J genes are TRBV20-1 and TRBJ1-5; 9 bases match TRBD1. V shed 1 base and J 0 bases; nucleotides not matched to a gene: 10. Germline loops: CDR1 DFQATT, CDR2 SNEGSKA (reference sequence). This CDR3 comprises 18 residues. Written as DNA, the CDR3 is TGCAGTGCTAGAGTTCGGCCCTCGGGACAGGGTAGCAATCAGCCCCAGCATTTT. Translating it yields CSARVRPSGQGSNQPQHF.

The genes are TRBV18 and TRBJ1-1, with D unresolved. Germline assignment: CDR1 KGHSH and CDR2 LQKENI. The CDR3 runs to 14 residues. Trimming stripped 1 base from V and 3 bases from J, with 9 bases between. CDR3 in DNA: TGTGCCAGCTCACCACGAGGAGAATACACTGAAGCTTTCTTT. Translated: CASSPRGEYTEAFF.